This T cell receptor beta chain was sequenced for a study of cytomegalovirus exposure and HLA in healthy donors. Findings and caveats of the study: Testing in vitro showed a few CMV-associated chains specific for CMV antigens. The classifier was said to identify cytomegalovirus status with high specificity and sensitivity. In the 120 validation repertoires, under 95% of cluster scores exceeded 0, per a later analysis. Cytomegalovirus association was listed for 164 TCR beta chains.

For this clone: What it binds is not known.

Germline CDR1 MNHEY, CDR2 SVGAGI. The CDR3 totals 14 residues. Losses at the gene ends were 5 bases for V and 2 bases for J; bases not matched to a gene: 5. The protocol was immunoSEQ multiplex PCR, while the TCRdb copy is restricted to in-frame clones and leaves out a portion. The sample contains 200,000 to 300,000 clones, approximately 84% of which appear only once. Source material: PBMCs. The chain employs TRBV6-5 and TRBJ2-7; 8 bases line up with TRBD2. The receptor comes from a woman aged 30 to 39 in good health and CMV-seropositive. For the CDR3, the DNA is TGTGCCAGCAGTGAACGGGGGGGTCCCTACGAGCAGTACTTC. Translating gives CASSERGGPYEQYF.